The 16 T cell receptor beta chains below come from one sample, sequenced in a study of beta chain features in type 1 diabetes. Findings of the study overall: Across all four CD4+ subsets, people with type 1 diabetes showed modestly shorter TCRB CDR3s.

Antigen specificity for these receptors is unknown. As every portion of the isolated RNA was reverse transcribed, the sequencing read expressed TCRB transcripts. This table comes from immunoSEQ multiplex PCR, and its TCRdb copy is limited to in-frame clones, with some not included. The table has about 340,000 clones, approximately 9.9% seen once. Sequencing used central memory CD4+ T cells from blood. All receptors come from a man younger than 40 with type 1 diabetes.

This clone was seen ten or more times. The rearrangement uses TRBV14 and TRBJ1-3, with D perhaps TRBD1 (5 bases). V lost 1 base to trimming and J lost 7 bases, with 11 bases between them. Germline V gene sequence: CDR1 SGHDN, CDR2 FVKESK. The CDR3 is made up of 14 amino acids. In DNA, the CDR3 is TGTGCCAGCAGCCAAGTCAGGAGGGGTAACACCATATATTTT. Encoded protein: CASSQVRRGNTIYF.

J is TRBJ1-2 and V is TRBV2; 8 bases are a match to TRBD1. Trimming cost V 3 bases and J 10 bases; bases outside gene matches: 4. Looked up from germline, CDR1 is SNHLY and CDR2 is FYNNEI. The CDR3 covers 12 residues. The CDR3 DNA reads TGTGCCAGCAGTGATCAGGGGGCAACCTACACCTTC. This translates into CASSDQGATYTF.

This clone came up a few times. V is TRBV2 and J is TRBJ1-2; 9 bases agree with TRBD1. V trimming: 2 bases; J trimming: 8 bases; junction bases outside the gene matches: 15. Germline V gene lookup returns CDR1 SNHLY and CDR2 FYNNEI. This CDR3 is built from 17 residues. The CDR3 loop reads CASSEYFLDRGVGGYTF. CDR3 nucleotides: TGTGCCAGCAGTGAATATTTTCTGGACAGGGGCGTAGGGGGCTACACCTTC.

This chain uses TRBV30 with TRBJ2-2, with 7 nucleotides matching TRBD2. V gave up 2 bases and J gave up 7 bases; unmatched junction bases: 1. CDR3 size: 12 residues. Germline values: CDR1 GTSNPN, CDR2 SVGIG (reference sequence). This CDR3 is CAWSLAGGELFF. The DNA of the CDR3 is TGTGCCTGGAGTTTAGCGGGCGGGGAGCTGTTTTTT.

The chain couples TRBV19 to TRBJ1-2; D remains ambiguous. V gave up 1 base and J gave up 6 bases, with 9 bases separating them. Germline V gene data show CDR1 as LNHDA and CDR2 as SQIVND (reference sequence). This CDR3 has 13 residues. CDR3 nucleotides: TGTGCCAGTAGTATAGGGTCGGGTCATGGCTACACCTTC. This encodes CASSIGSGHGYTF.

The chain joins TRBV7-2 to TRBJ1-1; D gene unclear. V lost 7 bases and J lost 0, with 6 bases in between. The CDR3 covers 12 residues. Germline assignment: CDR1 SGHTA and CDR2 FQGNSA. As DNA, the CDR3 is TGTGCCAGCACCCGGCTGAACACTGAAGCTTTCTTT. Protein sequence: CASTRLNTEAFF.

CDR3 coding DNA: TGTGCCAGCAGCTTAGCGGTGGGGAGGACAGAGCAGTTCTTC. This gives the protein CASSLAVGRTEQFF. V usage is TRBV7-6 and J usage is TRBJ2-1; possible D gene TRBD2, 6 bases. CDR1 is SGHVS and CDR2 is FNYEAQ in the germline V gene. Trimming cost V 0 bases and J 10 bases, with 13 bases left between them. This CDR3 is built from 14 residues. Together with reference TRBV7-6 and TRBJ2-1, the CDR3 gives the full variable domain: GAGVSQSPRYKVTKRGQDVALRCDPISGHVSLYWYRQALGQGPEFLTYFNYEAQQDKSGLPNDRFSAERPEGSISTLTIQRTEQRDSAMYRCASSLAVGRTEQFFGPGTRLTVL.

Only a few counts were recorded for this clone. This CDR3 is CASSSMPSPEKLFF. In DNA, the CDR3 is TGTGCCAGCAGTTCAATGCCGTCCCCGGAAAAACTGTTTTTT. The rearrangement links TRBV6-5 to TRBJ1-4; D remains ambiguous. Trimming left V 4 bases short and J 8 bases short, with 14 bases between. CDR1 and CDR2 from the germline V gene are MNHEY and SVGAGI. The CDR3 has 14 residues.

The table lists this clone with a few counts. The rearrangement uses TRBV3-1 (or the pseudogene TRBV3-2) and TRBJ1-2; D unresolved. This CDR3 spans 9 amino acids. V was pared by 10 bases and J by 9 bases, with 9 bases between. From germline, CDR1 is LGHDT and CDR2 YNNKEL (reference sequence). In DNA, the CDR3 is TGTGCCACCCCCGCGCGCTACACCTTC. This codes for CATPARYTF.

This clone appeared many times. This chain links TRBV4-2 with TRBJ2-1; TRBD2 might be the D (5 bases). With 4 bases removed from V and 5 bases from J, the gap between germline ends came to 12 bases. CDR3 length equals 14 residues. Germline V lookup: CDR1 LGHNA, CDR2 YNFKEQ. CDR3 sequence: CASSLGAADNEQFF. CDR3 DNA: TGTGCCAGCAGCCTCGGAGCGGCGGACAATGAGCAGTTCTTC.

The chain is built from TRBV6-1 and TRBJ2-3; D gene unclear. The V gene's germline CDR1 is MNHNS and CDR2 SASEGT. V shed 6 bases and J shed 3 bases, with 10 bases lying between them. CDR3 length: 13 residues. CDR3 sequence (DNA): TGTGCCAGCAGGTCAGACTCAACAGATACGCAGTATTTT. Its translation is CASRSDSTDTQYF.

The CDR3 loop is CASSFRGADTGELFF. CDR3 DNA: TGTGCCAGCAGCTTTCGGGGGGCAGACACCGGGGAGCTGTTTTTT. The rearrangement joins TRBV7-9 to TRBJ2-2, with TRBD2 as a possible D gene (7 bases). Between the trimmed V and J ends, which lost 3 bases and 3 bases, there was a span of 11 bases. This CDR3 region has 15 residues. Germline loops: CDR1 SEHNR, CDR2 FQNEAQ (reference sequence). Full variable domain (outside the CDR3, taken from reference TRBV7-9 and TRBJ2-2): DTGVSQNPRHKITKRGQNVTFRCDPISEHNRLYWYRQTLGQGPEFLTYFQNEAQLEKSRLLSDRFSAERPKGSFSTLEIQRTEQGDSAMYLCASSFRGADTGELFFGEGSRLTVL.

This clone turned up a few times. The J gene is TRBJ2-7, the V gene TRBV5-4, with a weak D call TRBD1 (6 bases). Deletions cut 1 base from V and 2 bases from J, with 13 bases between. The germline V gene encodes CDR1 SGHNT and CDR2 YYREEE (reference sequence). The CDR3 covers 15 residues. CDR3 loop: CASSLPGQGTYEQYF. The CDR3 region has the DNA TGTGCCAGCAGCTTGCCAGGGCAGGGGACCTACGAGCAGTACTTC.

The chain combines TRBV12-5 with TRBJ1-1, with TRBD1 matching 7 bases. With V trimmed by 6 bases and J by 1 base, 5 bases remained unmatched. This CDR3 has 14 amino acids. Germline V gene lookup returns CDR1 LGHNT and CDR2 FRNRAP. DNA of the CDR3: TGTGCTAGTGGCCCCGGGACAGAGAACACTGAAGCTTTCTTT. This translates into CASGPGTENTEAFF.

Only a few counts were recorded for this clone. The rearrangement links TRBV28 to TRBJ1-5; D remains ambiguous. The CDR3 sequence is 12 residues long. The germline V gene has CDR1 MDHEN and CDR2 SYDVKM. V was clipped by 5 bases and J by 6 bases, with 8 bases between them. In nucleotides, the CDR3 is TGTGCCAGCAGTGTGGGAAGTCAGCCCCAGCATTTT. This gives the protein CASSVGSQPQHF.

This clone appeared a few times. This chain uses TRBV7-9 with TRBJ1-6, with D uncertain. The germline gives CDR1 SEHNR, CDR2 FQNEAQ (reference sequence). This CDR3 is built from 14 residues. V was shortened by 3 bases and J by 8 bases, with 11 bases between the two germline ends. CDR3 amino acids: CASSLVGPDSPLHF. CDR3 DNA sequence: TGTGCCAGCAGCTTGGTCGGTCCAGATTCACCCCTCCACTTT.